A selection of T cell receptor beta chains follows, all from one sample in a study of molecular identifiers for immune sequencing clone quantification. TCRdb itself ran the PCR reads through MiXCR, one entry per CDR3 protein. The table shows 600,000 to 650,000 distinct CDR3 sequences, with around 20% occurring only once. The sample consisted of naive CD8+ T cells from blood, with Jurkat cell RNA spiked in. Receptors were obtained from a human donor in good health. Some libraries in this study had Jurkat cell RNA spiked in. Each CDR3 is given with its conserved first and last residue. The D gene is left open where the match is weak. Not all rows give a size; the values are once, few, many and, for expanded clones, a class.

j_gene	abundance	d_gene	v_gene	CDR3aa	CDR3nt
TRBJ2-3	-	-	TRBV5-3	CASGDGEFTDTQYF	TGTGCCAGCGGGGACGGGGAATTCACAGATACGCAGTATTTT
TRBJ2-5	many	-	TRBV15	CATSRVAGAQETQYF	TGTGCCACCAGCAGAGTTGCCGGAGCACAAGAGACCCAGTACTTC
TRBJ2-1	-	-	TRBV24-1	CATSDLPVEGDNEQFF	TGTGCCACCAGTGATCTCCCGGTTGAAGGGGACAATGAGCAGTTCTTC
TRBJ2-3	many	-	TRBV9	CASSVTSADTQYF	TGTGCCAGCAGCGTAACCTCCGCGGATACGCAGTATTTT
TRBJ1-1	many	-	TRBV20-1	CSARDFRQRNTEAFF	TGCAGTGCTAGAGATTTTAGACAGAGGAACACTGAAGCTTTCTTT
TRBJ2-1	-	TRBD2	TRBV29-1	CSVEGASGRYGSYNEQFF	TGCAGCGTTGAAGGGGCTAGCGGGAGATACGGTTCCTACAATGAGCAGTTCTTC
TRBJ1-1	many	TRBD1	TRBV3-1	CASSQGDRVLNTEAFF	TGTGCCAGCAGCCAGGGGGACAGGGTCCTGAACACTGAAGCTTTCTTT
TRBJ2-3	many	-	TRBV7-9	CASSSLGGTDTQYF	TGTGCCAGCAGCTCCCTAGGAGGCACAGATACGCAGTATTTT
TRBJ1-5	-	-	TRBV2	CASSETESNQPQHF	TGTGCCAGCAGTGAGACAGAGAGCAATCAGCCCCAGCATTTT
TRBJ1-4	many	-	TRBV7-9	CASSLPNGEKLFF	TGTGCCAGCAGCTTACCTAACGGCGAAAAACTGTTTTTT
TRBJ2-7	few	-	TRBV9	CASSVGAGGPKYF	TGTGCCAGCAGCGTAGGCGCAGGAGGACCGAAGTACTTC
TRBJ2-1	many	-	TRBV10-3	CAISGGHEQFF	TGTGCCATCAGTGGTGGTCATGAGCAGTTCTTC
TRBJ2-7	many	-	TRBV6-6	CASSYSPGYGAEQYF	TGTGCCAGCAGTTACTCGCCGGGGTATGGAGCCGAGCAGTACTTC
TRBJ2-7	few	-	TRBV7-2	CASRAGSYEQYF	TGTGCCAGCAGGGCAGGATCCTACGAGCAGTACTTC
TRBJ2-7	many	TRBD2	TRBV7-2	CASSPGAAGALYEQYF	TGTGCCAGCTCCCCAGGGGCAGCGGGAGCTCTCTACGAGCAGTACTTC
TRBJ2-5	-	-	TRBV7-9	CASSLQETRYF	TGTGCCAGCAGCTTACAAGAGACCCGGTACTTC
TRBJ2-7	many	-	TRBV7-2	CASSLEDTYFSDEQYF	TGTGCCAGCAGCTTAGAGGACACCTATTTTAGCGACGAGCAGTACTTC
TRBJ2-7	-	TRBD2	TRBV20-1	CSASLSLAGGAAYEQYF	TGCAGTGCTTCCCTATCACTAGCGGGAGGGGCGGCCTATGAGCAGTACTTC
TRBJ1-5	many	-	TRBV19	CASRTGTRSNQPQHF	TGTGCCAGTAGAACGGGGACCCGGAGCAATCAGCCCCAGCATTTT
TRBJ2-1	many	TRBD2	TRBV6-5	CASSYSTTAGNEQFF	TGTGCCAGCAGTTACTCGACCACAGCGGGGAATGAGCAGTTCTTC
TRBJ2-5	many	-	TRBV25-1	CASSRTGLLYQETQYF	TGTGCCAGCAGTCGCACGGGACTCTTGTACCAAGAGACCCAGTACTTC
TRBJ2-5	few	-	TRBV9	CASSVVEVGTQYF	TGTGCCAGCAGCGTAGTCGAGGTTGGGACCCAGTACTTC
TRBJ1-1	few	TRBD1	TRBV5-6	CASSPPVQGATEAFF	TGTGCCAGCAGCCCACCCGTGCAGGGGGCAACTGAAGCTTTCTTT
TRBJ2-3	few	-	TRBV30	CAWSGGVSTDTQYF	TGTGCCTGGAGTGGGGGGGTCTCCACAGATACGCAGTATTTT
TRBJ2-1	-	TRBD2	TRBV25-1	CASSDPLAGGPKEQFF	TGTGCCAGCAGTGATCCCCTAGCGGGGGGGCCGAAGGAGCAGTTCTTC
TRBJ1-3	many	TRBD1	TRBV25-1	CASRGSGGDVSCYF	TGTGCCAGCAGGGGGTCAGGGGGCGACGTTTCCTGCTATTTT
TRBJ2-3	many	TRBD2	TRBV3-1	CASSQGTSGYTDTQYF	TGTGCCAGCAGCCAAGGGACTAGCGGGTACACAGATACGCAGTATTTT
TRBJ2-3	many	TRBD2	TRBV27	CASSVGTGGDTQYF	TGTGCCAGCAGTGTTGGGACGGGGGGAGATACGCAGTATTTT
TRBJ2-2	few	-	TRBV6-5	CASSYSRGLVAGELFF	TGTGCCAGCAGTTACTCACGGGGGCTAGTGGCCGGGGAGCTGTTTTTT
TRBJ1-3	-	-	TRBV15	CASRFGISGNTIYF	TGTGCCTCGCGATTTGGGATCTCTGGAAACACCATATATTTT
TRBJ2-3	many	TRBD2	TRBV6-5	CASSPGLVFDTQYF	TGTGCCAGCAGTCCTGGACTAGTCTTTGATACGCAGTATTTT
TRBJ2-4	many	TRBD1	TRBV3-1	CASSQAPGQGVNIQYF	TGTGCCAGCAGCCAAGCCCCGGGACAGGGGGTAAACATTCAGTACTTC
TRBJ2-7	few	TRBD2	TRBV2	CASSGAGGATNEQYF	TGTGCCAGCAGTGGAGCGGGGGGGGCGACGAACGAGCAGTACTTC
TRBJ1-2	few	TRBD1	TRBV3-1	CASRPSTGGKGYTF	TGTGCCAGCAGACCTTCAACAGGGGGCAAAGGCTACACCTTC
TRBJ2-2	-	-	TRBV27	CASSQTGTTGELFF	TGTGCCAGCAGCCAAACAGGGACCACCGGGGAGCTGTTTTTT
TRBJ1-1	many	-	TRBV7-6	CASSAQGFNTEAFF	TGTGCCAGCAGCGCCCAGGGATTCAACACTGAAGCTTTCTTT
TRBJ2-1	many	TRBD2	TRBV30	CAWSFTSVGEQFF	TGTGCCTGGAGTTTTACTAGCGTAGGTGAGCAGTTCTTC
TRBJ2-5	many	TRBD2	TRBV9	CASAGTNQETQYF	TGTGCCAGCGCAGGGACTAACCAAGAGACCCAGTACTTC
TRBJ2-2	-	-	TRBV14	CASSQEEGDTGELFF	TGTGCCAGCAGCCAAGAAGAGGGAGACACCGGGGAGCTGTTTTTT
TRBJ2-2	many	-	TRBV2	CASRQDTGELFF	TGTGCCAGCAGACAGGACACCGGGGAGCTGTTTTTT
TRBJ1-2	many	-	TRBV6-6	CASGNGGYTF	TGTGCCAGCGGTAATGGCGGCTACACCTTC
TRBJ2-7	many	TRBD1	TRBV12-3/TRBV12-4	CASSWTGVDYEQYF	TGTGCCAGCAGTTGGACAGGGGTTGACTACGAGCAGTACTTC
TRBJ1-1	many	-	TRBV6-5	CASSPRWDTEAFF	TGTGCCAGCAGCCCGAGATGGGACACTGAAGCTTTCTTT
TRBJ2-3	many	-	TRBV2	CASSDPTASTDTQYF	TGTGCCAGCAGTGATCCGACAGCTAGCACAGATACGCAGTATTTT